This record covers a single T cell receptor (beta chain). The sample comes from a study of blood T cell repertoires in COVID-19. Across the study: Nucleic acid was either cDNA or gDNA, and it came from T cells, B-cell-depleted T cells, or PBMCs.

This CDR3 has 12 residues. V lost 3 bases and J 0 bases, leaving 5 bases between the germline ends. CDR1 is SQVTM, CDR2 ANQGSEA, per germline. In the source study's methods: Amplification with reference gene primers provided the estimates of nucleated cell counts. Measured with immunoSEQ multiplex PCR; TCRdb has only the in-frame clones, and not every one. For V, J and clone size, that table is used; D and trimming come from the DNA. The table lists roughly 35,000 clones, under 90% of them singletons. This chain connects TRBV29-1 to TRBJ1-1; D is unresolved. The sample consisted of peripheral blood. The source of this sequence is a man aged 70 or older with acute or convalescent COVID-19. In DNA, the CDR3 is TGCAGCGTTGATACAATGAACACTGAAGCTTTCTTT. Translating it yields CSVDTMNTEAFF. The variable domain in full, with the rest retrieved from reference TRBV29-1 and TRBJ1-1, is SAVISQKPSRDICQRGTSLTIQCQVDSQVTMMFWYRQQPGQSLTLIATANQGSEATYESGFVIDKFPISRPNLTFSTLTVSNMSPEDSSIYLCSVDTMNTEAFFGQGTRLTVV.